Each of the 27 T cell receptor beta chains below was sequenced from the same sample in a study of long-term antiretroviral therapy in people with HIV. immunoSEQ v3.0 was run at survey level. Profiled with immunoSEQ multiplex PCR; TCRdb holds only in-frame clones, not every one. This sample carries tens of thousands of clones, approximately 85% of them seen once, and the ten largest clones take 7.2%. Source: unsorted PBMCs, taken 1.5 years after starting antiretroviral therapy. Source of these receptors: a man aged 25 to 40 with HIV.

In its sample, this clone was seen a few times. This chain uses TRBV28 with TRBJ1-4, with a tentative D call TRBD1 (5 bases). The CDR3 has 12 amino acids. Germline V gene lookup returns CDR1 MDHEN and CDR2 SYDVKM. V shed 7 bases and J shed 8 bases, with 11 bases lying between them. The CDR3 nucleotides read TGTGCCAGCACCCAGGGTAACGAAAAACTGTTTTTT. Translating it yields CASTQGNEKLFF.

The V and J genes are TRBV30 and TRBJ2-5; 9 nucleotides align to TRBD1. Germline assignment: CDR1 GTSNPN and CDR2 SVGIG (reference sequence). The CDR3 loop spans 13 amino acids. The ends lost 0 bases at V and 5 bases at J; junction bases unmatched: 1. CDR3 amino acids: CAWSVDRGETQYF. The DNA of the CDR3 is TGTGCCTGGAGTGTCGACAGGGGGGAGACCCAGTACTTC.

The chain uses TRBV19 and TRBJ1-1, with 8 bases that match TRBD1. The germline V gene encodes CDR1 LNHDA and CDR2 SQIVND (reference sequence). V was pared by 6 bases and J by 1 base, with 10 bases of the junction left unmatched. This CDR3 is built from 16 residues. CDR3 in amino acids: CASRDSGTGRNTEAFF. CDR3 coding DNA: TGTGCCAGTAGGGACTCGGGGACAGGAAGGAACACTGAAGCTTTCTTT.

CDR3 nucleotide sequence: TGTGCCTGGAGGAGTATGGGGGCGGGCTACGAGCAGTACTTC. Its translation is CAWRSMGAGYEQYF. The chain uses TRBV30 and TRBJ2-7; TRBD1 might be the D (6 bases). From germline, CDR1 is GTSNPN and CDR2 SVGIG (reference sequence). The CDR3 sequence is 14 residues long. The V end was cut by 3 bases, the J end by 3 bases, with 15 bases between.

This rearrangement joins TRBV5-1 to TRBJ2-7; 12 positions agree with TRBD2. Germline CDR1 is SGHRS and CDR2 is YFSETQ. CDR3 length: 15 amino acids. After removal of 4 bases from V and 3 bases from J, the junction contained 5 bases not matched to a gene. CDR3 region: CASSMTSGGFYEQYF. The CDR3 coding sequence is TGCGCCAGCAGCATGACTAGCGGGGGCTTCTACGAGCAGTACTTC. Full variable domain (outside the CDR3, taken from reference TRBV5-1 and TRBJ2-7): KAGVTQTPRYLIKTRGQQVTLSCSPISGHRSVSWYQQTPGQGLQFLFEYFSETQRNKGNFPGRFSGRQFSNSRSEMNVSTLELGDSALYLCASSMTSGGFYEQYFGPGTRLTVT.

DNA of the CDR3: TGTGCCAGCAGTTCTCTTTGGACAGGGAGGGGTCAGCCCCAGCATTTT. Residues: CASSSLWTGRGQPQHF. The chain joins TRBV27 to TRBJ1-5; 8 bases are shared with TRBD1. Trimming cost V 4 bases and J 6 bases; bases outside gene matches: 11. The CDR3 contains 16 residues. CDR1 and CDR2 from the germline V gene are MNHEY and SMNVEV (reference sequence).

There are a few counts of this clone. This sequence joins TRBV19 and TRBJ1-5, with a weak D call TRBD1 (5 bases). The germline V and J ends were trimmed by 4 bases and 2 bases, with 18 bases remaining between them. The CDR3 length is 17 residues. The germline CDR1 and CDR2 sequences are LNHDA and SQIVND (reference sequence). The CDR3 nucleotides read TGTGCCAGTAGTAAGCAGGGCCAGGGATCGCGCAATCAGCCCCAGCATTTT. This sequence encodes CASSKQGQGSRNQPQHF.

The genes are TRBV10-3 and TRBJ2-1; 10 bases agree with TRBD2. CDR3 length: 16 residues. Trimming removed 4 bases from V and 6 bases from J; junction bases left unmatched: 9. Germline assignment: CDR1 ENHRY and CDR2 SYGVKD. Here the CDR3 reads CAISGPGTSETNEQFF. CDR3 nucleotides: TGTGCCATCAGTGGCCCCGGGACTAGCGAGACCAATGAGCAGTTCTTC.

The chain has TRBV27 and TRBJ2-7; 11 bases fit TRBD1. Trimming cost V 2 bases and J 4 bases; bases outside gene matches: 4. This CDR3 has 15 residues. CDR1 is MNHEY and CDR2 is SMNVEV in the germline V gene (reference sequence). The CDR3: CASSLTGQGAYEQYF. DNA of the CDR3: TGTGCCAGCAGTTTAACCGGACAGGGGGCTTACGAGCAGTACTTC.

This clone appeared a few times. This chain joins TRBV21-1 and TRBJ1-2. TRBV21-1 is classified as a pseudogene. The CDR3 totals 11 residues. CDR3 DNA: TGTGCCAGCAGCTACCGGGACTACTTCACCTTC. This codes for CASSYRDYFTF.

The V and J genes are TRBV5-1 and TRBJ2-1; D ambiguous. Germline CDR1 reads SGHRS; CDR2 reads YFSETQ. The CDR3 length is 13 residues. Trimming took 0 bases from V and 10 from J, leaving 11 bases between them. The CDR3 DNA reads as TGCGCCAGCAGCTTGGTGTTAGAAGGGGAGCAGTTCTTC. Translating it yields CASSLVLEGEQFF.

This clone was picked up a small number of times. The V gene is TRBV10-1, the J gene TRBJ2-7, with TRBD1 identical over 9 bases. CDR3 length: 14 amino acids. Germline CDR1 WNHNN, CDR2 SYGVQD (reference sequence). With V trimmed by 3 bases and J by 3 bases, 3 bases remained unmatched. Here the CDR3 reads CASSDRGQGYEQYF. DNA of the CDR3: TGCGCCAGCAGTGACCGGGGACAGGGCTACGAGCAGTACTTC.

The chain is built from TRBV7-6 and TRBJ2-1, with 7 positions matching TRBD2. After removal of 5 bases from V and 5 bases from J, the junction contained 21 bases not matched to a gene. CDR1 and CDR2 from the germline V gene are SGHVS and FNYEAQ. This CDR3 has 19 amino acids. CDR3 sequence reads: CASSTPSGGSRDDDNEQFF. Here the CDR3 DNA reads TGTGCCAGCAGCACGCCGTCGGGGGGAAGTAGGGACGACGACAATGAGCAGTTCTTC.

The rearrangement uses TRBV18 and TRBJ2-7, with a tentative D call TRBD2 (6 bases). Trimming shortened V by 3 bases and J by 2 bases, and 14 bases separated the two germline ends. The CDR3 loop spans 15 amino acids. Looked up from germline, CDR1 is KGHSH and CDR2 is LQKENI. The CDR3 DNA is TGTGCCAGCTCACCCGAGCAGGGAGGCCCCTACGAGCAGTACTTC. Amino acid sequence: CASSPEQGGPYEQYF.

In DNA form, the CDR3 reads TGTGCCTGGAAACCGGACAGGGGGCTCTACGAGCAGTACTTC. It codes for CAWKPDRGLYEQYF. V is TRBV30 and J is TRBJ2-7; 11 bases fit TRBD1. The V segment lost 4 bases and the J segment 3 bases; nucleotides outside the gene matches: 5. The CDR3 spans 14 residues. Germline CDR1 is GTSNPN and CDR2 is SVGIG (reference sequence).

As for this clone: The sample has other DNA sequences that encode this CDR3 too. The chain has TRBV30 and TRBJ2-1; tentatively, D is TRBD2 (6 bases). This CDR3 is 12 amino acids long. Trimming took 5 bases from V and 6 from J, leaving 11 bases between them. Per the germline V gene, CDR1 is GTSNPN and CDR2 is SVGIG (reference sequence). DNA of the CDR3: TGTGCCTGGGGCCCCGGGGGCAATGAGCAGTTCTTC. Encoded protein: CAWGPGGNEQFF.

V gene TRBV7-9 combines with J gene TRBJ2-1; D not certain. Germline loops: CDR1 SEHNR, CDR2 FQNEAQ (reference sequence). With 5 bases removed from V and 10 bases from J, the gap between germline ends came to 6 bases. The CDR3 sequence is 10 residues long. As DNA, the CDR3 is TGTGCCAGCAGCCGTGGCGAGCAGTTCTTC. Encoded protein: CASSRGEQFF.

This clone has a single count. The chain is built from TRBV20-1 and TRBJ2-3, with D possibly matching TRBD2 (5 bases). The ends were cut back, 7 bases at V and 3 bases at J, with 8 bases in the middle. The V gene's germline CDR1 is DFQATT and CDR2 SNEGSKA (reference sequence). The CDR3 covers 11 residues. The CDR3 sequence: CSGEGTDTQYF. CDR3 in DNA: TGCAGTGGCGAGGGTACAGATACGCAGTATTTT.

The chain links TRBV28 to TRBJ1-1; D is unclear. This CDR3 comprises 13 residues. Germline values: CDR1 MDHEN, CDR2 SYDVKM. Trimming shortened V by 6 bases and J by 5 bases, and 13 bases separated the two germline ends. Here the CDR3 reads CASRGSAETEAFF. As DNA, the CDR3 is TGTGCCAGCAGAGGGTCGGCGGAGACTGAAGCTTTCTTT.

V and J are TRBV7-9 and TRBJ1-5, with D unresolved. Trimming pared 5 bases from V and 3 bases from J, leaving 11 bases between. The CDR3 contains 14 residues. CDR1 is SEHNR and CDR2 is FQNEAQ in the germline V gene (reference sequence). The CDR3 DNA is TGTGCCAGCAGCCAATCTACTAACAATCAGCCCCAGCATTTT. Its protein is CASSQSTNNQPQHF.

The chain combines TRBV13 with TRBJ2-4, with 8 nucleotides matching TRBD2. Unmatched junction bases numbered 4, after V lost 0 bases and J lost 0 bases. This CDR3 is 17 amino acids long. CDR1 is PRHDT, CDR2 FYEKMQ, per germline (reference sequence). The CDR3 region has the DNA TGTGCCAGCAGCTTAGGCCTCCTAGCGGGAGCCAAAAACATTCAGTACTTC. Translation: CASSLGLLAGAKNIQYF.

The chain joins TRBV11-1 to TRBJ2-7; D not resolved. The CDR3 sequence is 16 residues long. The ends were cut back, 1 base at V and 0 bases at J, with 13 bases in the middle. Germline loops: CDR1 SGHAT, CDR2 FQDESV (reference sequence). The CDR3 is CASSLDLTRYSYEQYF. The CDR3 DNA reads as TGTGCCAGCAGCTTAGATCTGACGCGCTACTCCTACGAGCAGTACTTC.

Remarks on this clone: At one end, the junction sequence differs from germline, possibly due to a read error. This sequence joins TRBV20-1 and TRBJ2-7; tentatively, D is TRBD1 or TRBD2 (6 bases each). This CDR3 spans 11 amino acids. Germline loops: CDR1 DFQATT, CDR2 SNEGSKA (reference sequence). This chain's CDR3 is CSVPGVGGADF. DNA for the CDR3: TGCAGTGTTCCAGGTGTGGGGGGCGCGGACTTC.

The chain combines TRBV5-6 with TRBJ2-7; tentative D call: TRBD2 (5 bases). Trimming removed 7 bases at V and 3 bases at J, with 14 bases between. The CDR3 covers 13 residues. The germline gives CDR1 SGHDT, CDR2 YYEEEE. The CDR3 sequence: CASCSKDFYEQYF. CDR3 sequence (DNA): TGTGCCAGCTGTTCGAAGGACTTCTACGAGCAGTACTTC.

J is TRBJ2-7 and V is TRBV5-1; 14 bases are shared with TRBD2. CDR1 and CDR2 (germline): SGHRS, YFSETQ. The CDR3 runs 20 residues. Trimming took 4 bases from V and 0 from J; bases not matched to a gene: 15. The CDR3 nucleotides are TGCGCCAGCAGCGACGCCTCCGGGACTAGCGGGAGACCCTCCTCCTACGAGCAGTACTTC. As protein: CASSDASGTSGRPSSYEQYF.

The CDR3 region is CASRPPALQGLGQPQHF. DNA of the CDR3: TGTGCCAGCAGACCTCCCGCGTTGCAGGGGCTGGGTCAGCCCCAGCATTTT. V usage is TRBV28 and J usage is TRBJ1-5; D possibly corresponds to TRBD1 (6 bases). The ends were cut back, 6 bases at V and 6 bases at J, with 24 bases in the middle. Germline V gene lookup returns CDR1 MDHEN and CDR2 SYDVKM. The CDR3 spans 17 residues.

The chain combines TRBV5-4 with TRBJ2-7; D may be TRBD1 (6 bases). This CDR3 contains 17 residues. CDR1 and CDR2 from the germline V gene are SGHNT and YYREEE (reference sequence). With 1 base removed from V and 5 bases from J, the gap between germline ends came to 22 bases. The CDR3 loop reads CASSLSLTGSGRNEQYF. The CDR3 DNA is TGTGCCAGCAGCTTGAGCCTAACAGGGTCGGGACGGAACGAGCAGTACTTC.